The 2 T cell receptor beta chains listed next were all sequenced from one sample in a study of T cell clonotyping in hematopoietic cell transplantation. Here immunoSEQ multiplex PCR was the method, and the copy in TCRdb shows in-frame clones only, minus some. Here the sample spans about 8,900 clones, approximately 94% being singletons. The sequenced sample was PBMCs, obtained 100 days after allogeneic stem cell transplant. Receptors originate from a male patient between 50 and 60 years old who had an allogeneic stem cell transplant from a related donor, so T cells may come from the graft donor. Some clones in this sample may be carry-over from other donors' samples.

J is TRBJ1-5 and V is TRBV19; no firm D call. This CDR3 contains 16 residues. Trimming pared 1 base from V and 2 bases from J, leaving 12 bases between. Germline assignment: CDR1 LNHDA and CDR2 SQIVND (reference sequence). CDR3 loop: CASSIVRITGNQPQHF. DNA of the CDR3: TGTGCCAGTAGTATAGTCCGGATCACGGGCAATCAGCCCCAGCATTTT.

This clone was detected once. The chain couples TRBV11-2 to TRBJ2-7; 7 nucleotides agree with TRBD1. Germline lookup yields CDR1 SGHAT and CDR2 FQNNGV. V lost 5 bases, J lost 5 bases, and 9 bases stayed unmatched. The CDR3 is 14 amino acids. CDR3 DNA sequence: TGTGCCAGCAGCCCCCCAGACAGGGTGAACGAGCAGTACTTC. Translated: CASSPPDRVNEQYF.